This T cell receptor (beta chain) came from a study of T cell responses to AZD1222 COVID-19 vaccine. Findings and caveats of the study: The number of AZD1222 recipients seropositive at baseline was only five or six. Mapped onto spike, vaccine-associated CD4 TCRs spanned it and were dominant at 160-218 and 743-854. Repertoires were obtained only post-peak T cell response.

The trim removed 6 bases at V and 7 bases at J, leaving 6 bases unmatched. The CDR3 runs to 14 residues. Germline-derived CDR1 and CDR2 are SNHLY and FYNNEI. The method was immunoSEQ multiplex PCR; TCRdb's version includes in-frame clones alone and lacks a portion of them. Of tens of thousands of clones listed, around 84% are singletons. A note on this clone: Its target is unknown.

The rearrangement joins TRBV2 to TRBJ1-5; TRBD1 aligns across 10 bases. The specimen was peripheral blood, collected on day 0 of AZD1222 vaccination. The TCR originated in an adult in good health. As DNA, the CDR3 is TGTGCCAGCAGGGGGACAGGGGTTGTGCAGCCCCAGCATTTT. It codes for CASRGTGVVQPQHF.